Sequencing of this T cell receptor (beta chain) was carried out in a study of blood T cell repertoires in COVID-19. Across the whole study: PBMCs, B-cell-depleted T cells, or T cells were the source of the cDNA or gDNA that made up the material.

The CDR3 totals 15 residues. CDR1 SGDLS and CDR2 YYNGEE come from the germline V gene. Trimming cost V 0 bases and J 4 bases; bases outside gene matches: 6. This clone has a handful of counts. Original analysis: Using reference gene primer amplification, nucleated cell counts were estimated. Generated by immunoSEQ multiplex PCR, the TCRdb table keeps only in-frame clones and is missing some. The V and J calls and the clone size are those of that table, but D and trimming were determined from the DNA. The data contain about 150,000 clones, under 80% of them singletons. Sequencing input: peripheral blood. The source of this sequence is a man in his sixties with acute or convalescent COVID-19. The J gene is TRBJ2-5, the V gene TRBV9; 7 nucleotides match TRBD1. CDR3 in amino acids: CASSVDPGQRETQYF. CDR3 bases: TGTGCCAGCAGCGTAGACCCGGGACAGAGAGAGACCCAGTACTTC.